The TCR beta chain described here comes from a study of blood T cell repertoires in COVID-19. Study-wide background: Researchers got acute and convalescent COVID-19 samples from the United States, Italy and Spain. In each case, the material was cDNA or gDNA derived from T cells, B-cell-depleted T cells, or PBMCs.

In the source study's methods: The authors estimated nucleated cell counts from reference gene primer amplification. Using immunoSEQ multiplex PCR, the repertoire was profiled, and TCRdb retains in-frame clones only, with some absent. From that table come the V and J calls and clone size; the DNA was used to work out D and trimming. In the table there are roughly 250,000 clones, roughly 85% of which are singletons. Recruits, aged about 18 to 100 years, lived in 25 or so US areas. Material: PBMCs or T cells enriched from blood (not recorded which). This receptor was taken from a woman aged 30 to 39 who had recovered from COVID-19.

The CDR3: CASSLDPQGGPGNTIYF. CDR3 coding DNA: TGCGCCAGCAGCTTGGATCCCCAAGGGGGCCCTGGAAACACCATATATTTT. The chain combines TRBV5-1 with TRBJ1-3; TRBD1 agrees at 7 bases. Germline CDR1 and CDR2: SGHRS and YFSETQ. The CDR3 loop spans 17 amino acids. V lost 0 bases to trimming and J lost 2 bases; unmatched junction nucleotides: 8. Using reference TRBV5-1 and TRBJ1-3 for the parts outside the CDR3, the full variable domain is KAGVTQTPRYLIKTRGQQVTLSCSPISGHRSVSWYQQTPGQGLQFLFEYFSETQRNKGNFPGRFSGRQFSNSRSEMNVSTLELGDSALYLCASSLDPQGGPGNTIYFGEGSWLTVV.